The rows below give T cell receptor beta chains drawn from one sample of a study of a mutant IDH1 vaccine in newly diagnosed glioma. This table comes from immunoSEQ multiplex PCR, and its TCRdb copy is limited to in-frame clones, with some not included. Of 90,000 to 100,000 clones listed, roughly 90% were seen once; the top ten hold roughly 0.6%. Specimen: PBMCs, collected from a glioma patient treated with radiotherapy, temozolomide or both. The receptors were gathered from a woman in her 50s with glioma. CDR3s include the opening cysteine and the closing phenylalanine or tryptophan. D genes are given only for firm matches. Where a row states a size, it is once, few, many or the class of an expanded clone; other rows omit it.

TRBJ2-3 . . 15 TRBV2 TGTGCCAGCGCCTCCTTAGGTTTCGGGGCAGATACGCAGTATTTT CASASLGFGADTQYF
TRBJ2-2 . . 14 TRBV5-1 TGCGCCAGCAGCCCGCCCTCGGTCACCGGGGAGCTGTTTTTT CASSPPSVTGELFF
TRBJ1-2 TRBD1 . 15 TRBV7-2 TGTGCCAGCAGCTTAGCGGGGACAGGGCTCTATGGCTACACCTTC CASSLAGTGLYGYTF
TRBJ2-7 . . 14 TRBV6-5 TGTGCCAGCAGTGAATCAGGGCACTACGAAGAGCAGTACTTC CASSESGHYEEQYF
TRBJ2-2 . . 13 TRBV5-4 TGTGCCAGCAGCTACGTGAATACCGGGGAGCTGTTTTTT CASSYVNTGELFF
TRBJ2-3 . . 14 TRBV10-3 TGTGCCATCAGTGGGGGGCGGGACGGAGATACGCAGTATTTT CAISGGRDGDTQYF
TRBJ2-3 . . 16 TRBV27 TGTGCCAGCAGTTCTGAAGGGAGGTTTCGCACAGATACGCAGTATTTT CASSSEGRFRTDTQYF
TRBJ1-2 TRBD1 . 13 TRBV6-1 TGTGCCAGCAGTGTACAGGGGGTAGCTGGCTACACCTTC CASSVQGVAGYTF
TRBJ2-3 TRBD2 . 16 TRBV27 TGTGCCAGCAGTTTCCGGACTAGCGGGAGCACAGATACGCAGTATTTT CASSFRTSGSTDTQYF
TRBJ2-7 TRBD2 . 15 TRBV6-5 TGTGCCAGCAGTTACGGGGGTCGAGCGGGGAGCGAGCAGTACTTC CASSYGGRAGSEQYF
TRBJ2-7 . few 13 TRBV7-7 TGTGCTAGCAGCTTAGGACAGAACTACGAGCAGTACTTC CASSLGQNYEQYF
TRBJ2-1 . . 16 TRBV18 TGTGCCAGCTCACCGGGACTCCCAATCTGGGGCAATGAGCAGTTCTTC CASSPGLPIWGNEQFF
TRBJ2-7 . . 14 TRBV10-3 TGTGCCATCACCCGGGACGACTCATCCTACGAGCAGTACTTC CAITRDDSSYEQYF
TRBJ1-3 . . 15 TRBV7-2 TGTGCCAGCAGTTCAACAAGGAGCTCTGGAAACACCATATATTTT CASSSTRSSGNTIYF
TRBJ2-1 . . 16 TRBV14 TGTGCCAGCAGACAAAAGCCGGGACCGTACTACAATGAGCAGTTCTTC CASRQKPGPYYNEQFF
TRBJ2-1 . . 16 TRBV7-7 TGTGCTAGCAGCCCTATTACAGGGTCCGGCTACAATGAGCAGTTCTTC CASSPITGSGYNEQFF
TRBJ1-2 . . 14 TRBV2 TGTGCCAGCAGTGAGGAGTGGGAGTCCGATGGCTACACCTTC CASSEEWESDGYTF
TRBJ1-1 . few 14 TRBV7-3 TGTGCCAGCAGCCCTCAGGGGATGAACACTGAAGCTTTCTTT CASSPQGMNTEAFF
TRBJ2-2 TRBD1 . 15 TRBV10-3 TGTGCCATCAGTGTATGGGACAGAGGCACCGGGGAGCTGTTTTTT CAISVWDRGTGELFF
TRBJ2-5 TRBD2 . 14 TRBV28 TGTGCCAGCAGGCCGGGACTAGCGGGCGAGACCCAGTACTTC CASRPGLAGETQYF
TRBJ1-3 . . 16 TRBV7-9 TGTGCCAGCAGCCCGGGACTCCTGAGCTCTGGAAACACCATATATTTT CASSPGLLSSGNTIYF
TRBJ2-1 . . 14 TRBV5-1 TGCGCCAGCAGCTTGGGACTAGACTCCGGTGAGCAGTTCTTC CASSLGLDSGEQFF
TRBJ1-5 . . 15 TRBV28 TGTGCCAGCACCACCAGGGAGGGGTACAATCAGCCCCAGCATTTT CASTTREGYNQPQHF
TRBJ2-7 . . 22 TRBV6-1 TGTGCCAGCAGTGAATATGGACCCGCGGCAGCAGCCTCTCTACCACTCCCTTACGAGCAGTACTTC CASSEYGPAAAASLPLPYEQYF
TRBJ2-7 . . 17 TRBV15 TGTGCCACCAGCAGAGATGGTCTTGGGGGGGGCACCTACGAGCAGTACTTC CATSRDGLGGGTYEQYF
TRBJ1-1 . . 13 TRBV7-6 TGTGCCAGCAGCCCCGTGGGGTTCACTGAAGCTTTCTTT CASSPVGFTEAFF
TRBJ2-7 . . 15 TRBV19 TGTGCCAGTAGTATTTCAGGCCGTAGCTCCTACGAGCAGTACTTC CASSISGRSSYEQYF
TRBJ2-2 . . 14 TRBV6-6 TGTGCCAGCAGTCCTACAGCGATCACCGGGGAGCTGTTTTTT CASSPTAITGELFF
TRBJ1-5 . . 15 TRBV5-1 TGCGCCAGCAGCTTGGTGGGTGGCCTCAATCAGCCCCAGCATTTT CASSLVGGLNQPQHF
TRBJ1-1 TRBD1 . 14 TRBV7-2 TGTGCCAGCAGCTTTAACAGGGGGCTAACTGAAGCTTTCTTT CASSFNRGLTEAFF
TRBJ2-7 TRBD2 once 16 TRBV19 TGTGCCAGTAGTATTACGGCGGCGGGAGGTGCGTACGAGCAGTACTTC CASSITAAGGAYEQYF
TRBJ2-3 TRBD2 . 16 TRBV11-3 TGTGCCAGCAGCCCGGGGACTAGCGGGGTCACAGATACGCAGTATTTT CASSPGTSGVTDTQYF
TRBJ1-6 TRBD1 . 14 TRBV5-1 TGCGCCAGCAGCTTGGGGACAGGGGAATCACCCCTCCACTTT CASSLGTGESPLHF
TRBJ1-4 . . 16 TRBV19 TGTGCCAGTAGTATAGATCCCCAGGGTCCTAATGAAAAACTGTTTTTT CASSIDPQGPNEKLFF
TRBJ1-5 . . 13 TRBV5-4 TGTGCCAGCAGCCATGGACTGAATCAGCCCCAGCATTTT CASSHGLNQPQHF
TRBJ2-5 TRBD2 . 16 TRBV4-1 TGCGCCAGCAGCCTGGGACTAGCGGGAGGTGGGGAGACCCAGTACTTC CASSLGLAGGGETQYF
TRBJ2-2 . few 14 TRBV2 TGTGCCAGCAGTGAGAGACTGAACACCGGGGAGCTGTTTTTT CASSERLNTGELFF
TRBJ2-7 TRBD2 . 15 TRBV11-2 TGTGCCAGCAGCCGGACTAGCGGGAGGAGCTACGAGCAGTACTTC CASSRTSGRSYEQYF
TRBJ2-3 TRBD1 . 15 TRBV5-1 TGCGCCAGCAGCTTGCAGGGGGCCAACACAGATACGCAGTATTTT CASSLQGANTDTQYF
TRBJ2-3 TRBD1 . 17 TRBV9 TGTGCCAGCAGCCCGAGGACAGGGCTCGGGGGCACAGATACGCAGTATTTT CASSPRTGLGGTDTQYF